Below are 10 T cell receptor beta chains sequenced from a single sample in a study of cytomegalovirus exposure and HLA in healthy donors. The PCR ran on 60 Vbeta and 13 Jbeta primers. Assay: immunoSEQ multiplex PCR; the TCRdb copy retains only in-frame clones and omits some. The data show around 150,000 clones, approximately 70% seen once. Sequencing was carried out using PBMCs. Receptor source: a man aged 35 to 55 in good health and CMV-seropositive.

CDR3 sequence reads: CASSFFNTEAFF. CDR3 in DNA: TGTGCCAGCAGCTTCTTTAACACTGAAGCTTTCTTT. This chain connects TRBV5-6 to TRBJ1-1; no definite D call. CDR3 length equals 12 residues. Trimming shortened V by 2 bases and J by 2 bases, and 4 bases separated the two germline ends. The germline V gene encodes CDR1 SGHDT and CDR2 YYEEEE.

The table lists this clone with a count of one. The chain employs TRBV7-3 and TRBJ1-1; D is perhaps TRBD1 (5 bases). CDR1 and CDR2 (germline): SGHTA, FQGTGA. The ends were cut back, 6 bases at V and 1 base at J, with 9 bases in the middle. The CDR3 has 13 residues. CDR3 in DNA: TGTGCCAGCAGTGGGAGGGGGAACACTGAAGCTTTCTTT. Amino acids: CASSGRGNTEAFF.

This sequence joins TRBV4-3 and TRBJ2-3; TRBD1 aligns across 8 bases. The CDR3 is 16 amino acids. Germline V gene lookup returns CDR1 LGHNA and CDR2 YSLEER. V was clipped by 2 bases and J by 4 bases; unmatched bases: 8. The CDR3 loop reads CASSQFTGTGADTQYF. The CDR3 nucleotides read TGCGCCAGCAGCCAATTCACGGGGACAGGCGCAGATACGCAGTATTTT.

V is TRBV7-2 and J is TRBJ1-1; D may be TRBD1 (6 bases). Germline V CDR1 and CDR2: SGHTA, FQGNSA. V lost 6 bases, J lost 8 bases, and 16 bases lay in between. This CDR3 comprises 13 residues. The CDR3 DNA reads TGTGCCAGCAGAGACTTTACAGGGTCGGAAGCTTTCTTT. The encoded protein is CASRDFTGSEAFF.

The table lists this clone with a count of one. This chain connects TRBV2 to TRBJ1-6; TRBD1 is a possible D gene (6 bases). Germline V CDR1 and CDR2: SNHLY, FYNNEI. The V gene lost 5 bases and the J gene lost 8 bases, with 13 bases spanning the gap. The CDR3 is 14 amino acids. Written as DNA, the CDR3 is TGTGCCAGCAGTTTGGACAGAGCCTATTCACCCCTCCACTTT. As protein: CASSLDRAYSPLHF.

This clone appeared a few times. The chain links TRBV11-1 to TRBJ2-5; D possibly corresponds to TRBD2 (6 bases). The germline V and J ends were trimmed by 4 bases and 2 bases, with 11 bases remaining between them. Germline V lookup: CDR1 SGHAT, CDR2 FQDESV (reference sequence). This CDR3 region has 14 residues. CDR3 sequence: CASSYGGSQETQYF. CDR3 nucleotide sequence: TGTGCCAGCAGCTATGGGGGGTCACAAGAGACCCAGTACTTC.

This clone was counted between two and nine times. This chain uses TRBV7-2 with TRBJ2-3, with a weak D call TRBD2 (5 bases). V was clipped by 5 bases and J by 0 bases, with 12 bases between them. The CDR3 has 15 amino acids. Germline lookup yields CDR1 SGHTA and CDR2 FQGNSA. As DNA, the CDR3 is TGTGCCAGCAGCACCGACTACCTAAGCACAGATACGCAGTATTTT. It translates to CASSTDYLSTDTQYF.

This clone is deemed medium-sized. This chain joins TRBV5-6 and TRBJ2-3, with 8 bases identical to TRBD1. CDR1 is SGHDT, CDR2 YYEEEE, per germline. Trimming took 2 bases from V and 4 from J; bases not matched to a gene: 6. The CDR3 has 15 amino acids. CDR3 in DNA: TGTGCCAGCAGCTTTGGACAGGGAAAAGCAGATACGCAGTATTTT. Encoded protein: CASSFGQGKADTQYF.

J is TRBJ2-7 and V is TRBV5-1; a possible D gene is TRBD1 (5 bases). CDR3 length: 15 residues. The germline V and J ends were trimmed by 5 bases and 0 bases, with 15 bases remaining between them. Germline loops: CDR1 SGHRS, CDR2 YFSETQ. DNA for the CDR3: TGCGCCAGCAGTCCGGCCAGGGTGAGCTCCTACGAGCAGTACTTC. This encodes CASSPARVSSYEQYF.

This clone has only a few counts. The chain joins TRBV25-1 to TRBJ2-5, with D possibly being TRBD2 (5 bases). Trimming removed 3 bases from V and 4 bases from J, with 12 bases in between. CDR3 length equals 14 residues. Germline CDR1 is MGHDK and CDR2 is SYGVNS. CDR3: CASSDGSRGETQYF. The CDR3 DNA reads TGTGCCAGCAGTGATGGCTCCCGGGGAGAGACCCAGTACTTC.